This T cell receptor (beta chain) was captured by sequencing in a study of blood T cell repertoires in COVID-19. Study information: Samples of COVID-19 (acute and convalescent) were obtained from the United States, Italy and Spain. Sample material is recorded as cDNA or gDNA derived from T cells, B-cell-depleted T cells, or PBMCs.

TCRdb's table, derived via immunoSEQ multiplex PCR, lists solely in-frame clones and lacks some. The table lists about 370,000 clones, approximately 90% of them singletons, with over 0.7% in the top ten. The CDR3 contains 14 residues. CDR1 is SQVTM and CDR2 is ANQGSEA in the germline V gene. With 3 bases clipped from V and 4 bases from J, the junction kept 5 bases outside the gene matches. Participant-reported clinical history was the basis for cohort assignment. No more than 2 weeks before study entry, exposed participants had met a case of COVID-19. The chain joins TRBV29-1 to TRBJ1-2; 10 nucleotides align to TRBD1. This clonotype was obtained from a woman in her forties who had been exposed to COVID-19. Source material: PBMCs or T cells enriched from blood (not recorded which). The CDR3 region has the DNA TGCAGCGTTGACGAGACAGGGGGCTTCTATGGCTACACCTTC. This gives the protein CSVDETGGFYGYTF.